This entry is about one T cell receptor (beta chain). The V end was cut by 5 bases, the J end by 2 bases, with 12 bases between. The CDR3 consists of 14 residues. Germline V gene lookup returns CDR1 SGHTA and CDR2 FQGTGA. In the authors' methods: Using reference gene primer amplification, nucleated cell counts were estimated. Clones were read by immunoSEQ multiplex PCR, and TCRdb kept only the in-frame ones, dropping some. V and J calls and clone size follow that table, whereas D and trimming were derived from the DNA. Of a few hundred thousand clones listed, around 90% are singletons. The sample belongs to a study of blood T cell repertoires in COVID-19. Study-level information: PBMCs, B-cell-depleted T cells, or T cells provided the cDNA or gDNA that made up the material.

Recruited during active infection, patients (from Seattle) were subsequently followed longitudinally. The rearrangement uses TRBV7-3 and TRBJ1-1; perhaps TRBD1 as D (5 bases). The origin of this receptor is a young man with COVID-19, enrolled during active disease. Sequenced input: peripheral blood. The CDR3 protein is CASSPGNSNTEAFF. CDR3 in DNA: TGTGCCAGCAGCCCAGGGAATTCAAACACTGAAGCTTTCTTT.